The sequence of this T cell receptor beta chain was determined in a study of CD8 T cells in Susac syndrome. RNA amounts of about 0.5 to 1 ug underwent reverse transcription with random hexamers. A single record per CDR3 protein comes from TCRdb applying MiXCR to the immunoSEQ multiplex PCR reads. This sample has some 100,000 distinct CDR3 sequences, with roughly 91% found just once. This CDR3 contains 13 residues. The junction had 5 bases not matched to a gene; V was cut back by 6 bases and J by 7 bases. The rearrangement uses TRBV12-3 or TRBV12-4 and TRBJ1-1; TRBD1 aligns across 10 bases. The receptor comes from a human donor in good health. Sequencing used CD4+ T cells from PBMCs. The CDR3 sequence is CASSRQGAGEAFF. CDR3 nucleotide sequence: TGTGCCAGCAGCCGACAGGGGGCCGGTGAAGCTTTCTTT.